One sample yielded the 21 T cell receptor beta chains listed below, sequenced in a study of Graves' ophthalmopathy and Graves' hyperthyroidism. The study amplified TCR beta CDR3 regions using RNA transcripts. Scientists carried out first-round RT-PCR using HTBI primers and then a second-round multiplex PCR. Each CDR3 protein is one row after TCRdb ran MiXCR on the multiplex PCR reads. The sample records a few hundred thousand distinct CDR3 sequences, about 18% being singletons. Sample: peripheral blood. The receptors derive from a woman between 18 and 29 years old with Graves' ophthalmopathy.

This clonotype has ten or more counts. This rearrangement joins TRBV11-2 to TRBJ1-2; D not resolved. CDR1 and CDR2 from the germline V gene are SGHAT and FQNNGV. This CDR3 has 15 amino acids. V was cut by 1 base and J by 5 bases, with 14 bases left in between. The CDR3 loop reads CASSLGGVGGYGYTF. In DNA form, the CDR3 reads TGTGCCAGCAGCTTAGGCGGGGTTGGAGGTTATGGCTACACCTTC.

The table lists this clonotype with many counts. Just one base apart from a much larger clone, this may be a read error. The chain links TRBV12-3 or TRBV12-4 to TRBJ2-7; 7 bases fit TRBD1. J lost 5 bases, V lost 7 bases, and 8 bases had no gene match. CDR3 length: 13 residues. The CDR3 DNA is TGTGCCAGCATGGGCAGGGGGATCCACGAGCAGTACTTC. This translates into CASMGRGIHEQYF.

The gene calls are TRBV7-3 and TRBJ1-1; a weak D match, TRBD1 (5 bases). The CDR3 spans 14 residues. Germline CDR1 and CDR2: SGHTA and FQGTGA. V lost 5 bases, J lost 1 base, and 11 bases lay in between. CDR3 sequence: CASSNGGTNTEAFF. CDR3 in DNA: TGTGCCAGCAGCAATGGGGGGACGAACACTGAAGCTTTCTTT.

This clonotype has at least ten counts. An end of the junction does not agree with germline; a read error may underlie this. The CDR3 loop is CASSYSDQGTQYF. CDR3 nucleotides: TGTGCCAGCAGTTACTCCGACCAAGGGACCCAGTACTTC. The V call is TRBV6-5, the J call TRBJ2-5; D not resolved. The CDR3 extends over 13 amino acids. Germline CDR1 MNHEY, CDR2 SVGAGI.

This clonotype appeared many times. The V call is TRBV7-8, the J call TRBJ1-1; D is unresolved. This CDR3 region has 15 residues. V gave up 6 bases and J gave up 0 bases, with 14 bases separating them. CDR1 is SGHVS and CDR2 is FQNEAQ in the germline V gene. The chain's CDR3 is CASSSGRDMNTEAFF. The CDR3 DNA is TGTGCCAGCAGTTCCGGGAGGGATATGAACACTGAAGCTTTCTTT.

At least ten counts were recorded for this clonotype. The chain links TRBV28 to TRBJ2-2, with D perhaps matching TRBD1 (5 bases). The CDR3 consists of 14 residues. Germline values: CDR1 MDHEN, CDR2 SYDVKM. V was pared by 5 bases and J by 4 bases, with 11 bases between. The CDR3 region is CASSPPQGTGELFF. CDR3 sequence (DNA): TGTGCCAGCAGTCCTCCGCAGGGCACCGGGGAGCTGTTTTTT.

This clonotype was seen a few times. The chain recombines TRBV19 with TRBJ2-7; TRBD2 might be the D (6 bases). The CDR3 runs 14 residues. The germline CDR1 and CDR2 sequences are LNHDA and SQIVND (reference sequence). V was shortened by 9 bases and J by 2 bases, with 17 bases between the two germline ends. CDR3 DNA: TGTGCCAGCGCCGCGGAGGGGCTCCCCTACGAGCAGTACTTC. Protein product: CASAAEGLPYEQYF.

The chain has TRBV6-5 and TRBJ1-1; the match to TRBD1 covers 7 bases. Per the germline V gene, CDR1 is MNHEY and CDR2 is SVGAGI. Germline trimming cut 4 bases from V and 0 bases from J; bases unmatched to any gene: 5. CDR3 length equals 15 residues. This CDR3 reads CASSSRDSLNTEAFF. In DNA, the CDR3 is TGTGCCAGCAGTTCCCGGGACAGCCTGAACACTGAAGCTTTCTTT.

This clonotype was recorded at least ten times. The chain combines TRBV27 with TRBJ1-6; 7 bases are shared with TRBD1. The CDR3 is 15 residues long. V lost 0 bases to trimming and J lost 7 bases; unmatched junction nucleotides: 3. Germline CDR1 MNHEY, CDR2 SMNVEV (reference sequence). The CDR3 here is CASSLSQGGNSPLHF. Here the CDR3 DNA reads TGTGCCAGCAGTTTATCCCAAGGGGGCAATTCACCCCTCCACTTT.

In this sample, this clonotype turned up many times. The CDR3 protein is CASSSGLLTDGYTF. The CDR3 region has the DNA TGCGCCAGCAGTTCAGGACTACTAACAGATGGCTACACCTTC. This chain connects TRBV4-1 to TRBJ1-2; D uncertain. V was pared by 6 bases and J by 6 bases, with 17 bases between. CDR1 and CDR2 (germline): MGHRA, YSYEKL. CDR3 length: 14 residues.

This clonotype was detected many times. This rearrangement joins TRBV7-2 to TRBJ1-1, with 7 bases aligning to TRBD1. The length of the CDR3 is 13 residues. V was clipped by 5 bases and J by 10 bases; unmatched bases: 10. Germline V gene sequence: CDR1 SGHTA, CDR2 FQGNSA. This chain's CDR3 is CASSRGGGVRAFF. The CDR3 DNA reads TGTGCCAGCAGCCGGGGAGGGGGCGTACGAGCTTTCTTT. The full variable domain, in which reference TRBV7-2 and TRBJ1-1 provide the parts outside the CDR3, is GAGVSQSPSNKVTEKGKDVELRCDPISGHTALYWYRQSLGQGLEFLIYFQGNSAPDKSGLPSDRFSAERTGGSVSTLTIQRTQQEDSAVYLCASSRGGGVRAFFGQGTRLTVV.

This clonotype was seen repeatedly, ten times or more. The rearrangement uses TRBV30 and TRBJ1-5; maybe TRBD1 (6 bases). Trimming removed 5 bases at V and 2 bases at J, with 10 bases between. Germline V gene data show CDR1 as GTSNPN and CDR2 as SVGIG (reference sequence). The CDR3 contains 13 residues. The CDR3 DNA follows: TGTGCCTGGGGTCGACAGGGCAATCAGCCCCAGCATTTT. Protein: CAWGRQGNQPQHF.

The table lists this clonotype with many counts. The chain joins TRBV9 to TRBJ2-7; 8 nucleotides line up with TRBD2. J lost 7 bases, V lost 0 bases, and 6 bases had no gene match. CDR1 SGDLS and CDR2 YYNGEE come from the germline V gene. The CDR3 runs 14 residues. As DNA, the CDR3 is TGTGCCAGCAGCGTAGGTCAGCTAGCGGGTGAGCAGTACTTC. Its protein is CASSVGQLAGEQYF.

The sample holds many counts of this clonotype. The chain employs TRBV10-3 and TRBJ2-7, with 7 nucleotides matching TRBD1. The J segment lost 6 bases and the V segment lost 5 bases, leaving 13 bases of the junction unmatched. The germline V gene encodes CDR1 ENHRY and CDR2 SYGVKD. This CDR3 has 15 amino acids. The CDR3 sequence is CAISYPPGQSFEQYF. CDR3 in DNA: TGTGCCATCAGTTATCCCCCGGGACAGAGTTTCGAGCAGTACTTC.

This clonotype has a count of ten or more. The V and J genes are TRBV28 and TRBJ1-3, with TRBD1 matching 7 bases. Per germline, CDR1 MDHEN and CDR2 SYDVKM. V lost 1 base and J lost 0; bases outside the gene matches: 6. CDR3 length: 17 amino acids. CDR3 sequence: CASSLLARDSSGNTIYF. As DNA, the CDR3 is TGTGCCAGCAGTTTATTGGCCCGGGACAGCTCTGGAAACACCATATATTTT.

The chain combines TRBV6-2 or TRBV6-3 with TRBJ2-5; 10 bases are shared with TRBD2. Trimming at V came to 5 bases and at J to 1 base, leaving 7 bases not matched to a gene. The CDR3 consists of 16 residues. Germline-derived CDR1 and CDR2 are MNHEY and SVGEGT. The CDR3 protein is CASSRLLAGTQETQYF. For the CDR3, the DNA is TGTGCCAGCAGTCGACTACTAGCGGGGACCCAAGAGACCCAGTACTTC.

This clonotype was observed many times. CDR3 nucleotide sequence: TGTGCCTGGAGTGCCGGGACATCCCTCCACTTT. Amino acids: CAWSAGTSLHF. The rearrangement joins TRBV30 to TRBJ1-6; D is perhaps TRBD1 (6 bases). This CDR3 contains 11 residues. From germline, CDR1 is GTSNPN and CDR2 SVGIG (reference sequence). Trimming removed 1 base from V and 14 bases from J, with 9 bases in between.

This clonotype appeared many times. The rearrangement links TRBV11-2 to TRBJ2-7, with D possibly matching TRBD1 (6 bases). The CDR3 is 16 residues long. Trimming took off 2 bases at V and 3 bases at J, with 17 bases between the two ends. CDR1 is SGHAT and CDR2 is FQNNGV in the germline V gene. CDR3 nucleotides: TGTGCCAGCAGCTTACGGAAGGGGGTAGGGATCTACGAGCAGTACTTC. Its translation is CASSLRKGVGIYEQYF.

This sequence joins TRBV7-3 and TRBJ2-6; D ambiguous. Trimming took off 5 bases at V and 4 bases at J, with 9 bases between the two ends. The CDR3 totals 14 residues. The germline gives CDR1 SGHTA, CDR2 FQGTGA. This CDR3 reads CASSLSTGANVLTF. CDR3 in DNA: TGTGCCAGCAGCCTGAGCACCGGGGCCAACGTCCTGACTTTC.

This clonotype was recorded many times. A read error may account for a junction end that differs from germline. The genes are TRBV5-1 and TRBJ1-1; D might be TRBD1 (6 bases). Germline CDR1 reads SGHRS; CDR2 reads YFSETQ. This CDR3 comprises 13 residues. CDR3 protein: CASSLEGGTEAFF. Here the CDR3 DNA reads TGTGCCAGCAGCTTAGAGGGGGGCACTGAAGCTTTCTTT.

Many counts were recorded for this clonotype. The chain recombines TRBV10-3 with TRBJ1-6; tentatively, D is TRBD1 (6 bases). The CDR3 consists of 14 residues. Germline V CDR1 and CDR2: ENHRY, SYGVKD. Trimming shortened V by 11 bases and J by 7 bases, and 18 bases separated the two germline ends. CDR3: CASAAGADNSPLHF. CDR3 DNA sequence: TGTGCCTCCGCGGCGGGGGCGGACAATTCACCCCTCCACTTT.